The clone carrying this T cell receptor beta chain was observed a handful of times. The target antigen is unknown. These data are taken from a study of T cell repertoires in cytomegalovirus infection. For the study at large: CMV infection plus the matching HLA type was flagged by public TCR beta signatures. The study's findings and limits: Summed frequency of shared TCR beta families picked out CMV carriers who also had the relevant HLA.

From germline, CDR1 is SGHNT and CDR2 YYREEE (reference sequence). Trimming took off 2 bases at V and 1 base at J, with 15 bases between the two ends. This CDR3 comprises 16 residues. TCRdb ran MiXCR on the reads and lists one entry per CDR3 protein. Among 160,000 or so distinct CDR3 sequences listed, roughly a quarter were seen once. Input material: PBMCs. The chain has TRBV5-4 and TRBJ2-5, with D possibly being TRBD2 (6 bases). The receptor's source is a human donor in good health (CMV status not recorded). Some clones in this sample may be carry-over from other donors' samples. CDR3 bases: TGTGCCAGCAGCTTTGGGGGACTTGGGCGCCAAGAGACCCAGTACTTC. It is translated as CASSFGGLGRQETQYF.